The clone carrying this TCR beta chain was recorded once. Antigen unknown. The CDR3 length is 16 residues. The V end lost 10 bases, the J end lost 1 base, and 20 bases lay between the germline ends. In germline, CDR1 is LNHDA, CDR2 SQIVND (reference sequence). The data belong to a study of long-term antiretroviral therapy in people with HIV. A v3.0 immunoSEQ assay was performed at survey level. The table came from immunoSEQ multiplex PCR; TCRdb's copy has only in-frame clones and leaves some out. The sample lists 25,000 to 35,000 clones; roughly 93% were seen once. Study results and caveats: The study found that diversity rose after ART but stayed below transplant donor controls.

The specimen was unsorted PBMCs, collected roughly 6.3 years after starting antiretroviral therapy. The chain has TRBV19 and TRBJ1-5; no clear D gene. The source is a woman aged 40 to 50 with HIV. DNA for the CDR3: TGTGCCACCAGAACCCGGACGGGATTAAGCAATCAGCCCCAGCATTTT. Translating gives CATRTRTGLSNQPQHF.